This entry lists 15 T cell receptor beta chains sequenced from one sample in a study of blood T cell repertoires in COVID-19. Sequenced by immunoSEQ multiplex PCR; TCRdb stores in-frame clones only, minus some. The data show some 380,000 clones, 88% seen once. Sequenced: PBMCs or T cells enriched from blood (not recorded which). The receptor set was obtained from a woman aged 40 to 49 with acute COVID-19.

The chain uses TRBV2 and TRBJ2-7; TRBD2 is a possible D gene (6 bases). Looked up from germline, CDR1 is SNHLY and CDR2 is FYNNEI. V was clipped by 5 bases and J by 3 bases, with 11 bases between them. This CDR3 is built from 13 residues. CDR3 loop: CASSLGLGYEQYF. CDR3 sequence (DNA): TGTGCCAGCAGTCTGGGACTGGGCTACGAGCAGTACTTC.

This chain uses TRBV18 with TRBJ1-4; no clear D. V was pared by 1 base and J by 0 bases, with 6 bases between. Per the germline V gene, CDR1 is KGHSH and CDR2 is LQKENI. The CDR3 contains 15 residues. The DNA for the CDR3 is TGTGCCAGCTCACCACGGTTAGCAACTAATGAAAAACTGTTTTTT. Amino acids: CASSPRLATNEKLFF.

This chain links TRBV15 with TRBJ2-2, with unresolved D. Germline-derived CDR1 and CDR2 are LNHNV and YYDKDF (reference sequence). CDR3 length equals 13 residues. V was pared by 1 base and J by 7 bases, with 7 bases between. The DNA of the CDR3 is TGTGCCACCAGCAGAGTTAGTAGCGGGGAGCTGTTTTTT. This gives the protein CATSRVSSGELFF.

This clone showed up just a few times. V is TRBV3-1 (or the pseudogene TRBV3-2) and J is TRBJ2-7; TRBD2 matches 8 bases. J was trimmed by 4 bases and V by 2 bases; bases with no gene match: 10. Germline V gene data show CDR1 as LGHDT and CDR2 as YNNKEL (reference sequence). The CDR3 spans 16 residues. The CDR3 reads CASSQMAGAGEYEQYF. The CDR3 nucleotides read TGTGCCAGCAGCCAAATGGCTGGAGCGGGGGAGTACGAGCAGTACTTC.

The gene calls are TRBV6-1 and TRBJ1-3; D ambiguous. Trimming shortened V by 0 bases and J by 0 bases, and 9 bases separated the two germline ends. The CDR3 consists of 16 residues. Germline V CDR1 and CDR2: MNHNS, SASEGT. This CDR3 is CASSEAAGSSGNTIYF. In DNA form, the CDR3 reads TGTGCCAGCAGTGAAGCGGCTGGGAGCTCTGGAAACACCATATATTTT.

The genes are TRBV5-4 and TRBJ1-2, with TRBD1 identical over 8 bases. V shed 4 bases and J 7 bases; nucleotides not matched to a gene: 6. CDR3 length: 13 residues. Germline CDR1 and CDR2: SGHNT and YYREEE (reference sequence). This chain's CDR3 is CASSPDGTGGYTF. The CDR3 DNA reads TGTGCCAGCAGCCCCGACGGGACAGGTGGCTACACCTTC.

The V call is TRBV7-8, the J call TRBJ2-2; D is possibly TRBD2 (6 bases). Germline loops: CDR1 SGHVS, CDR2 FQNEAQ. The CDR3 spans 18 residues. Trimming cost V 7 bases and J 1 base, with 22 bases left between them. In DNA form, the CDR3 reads TGTGCCAGCACCCAGTATGCCCGACTAGTTCGGAACACCGGGGAGCTGTTTTTT. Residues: CASTQYARLVRNTGELFF.

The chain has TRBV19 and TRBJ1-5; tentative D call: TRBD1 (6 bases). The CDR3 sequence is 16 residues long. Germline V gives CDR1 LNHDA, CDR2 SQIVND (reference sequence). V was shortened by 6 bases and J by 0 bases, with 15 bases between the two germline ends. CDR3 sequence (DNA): TGTGCCAGTAGGCGAAGTGGGGGCTCTAGCAATCAGCCCCAGCATTTT. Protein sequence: CASRRSGGSSNQPQHF.

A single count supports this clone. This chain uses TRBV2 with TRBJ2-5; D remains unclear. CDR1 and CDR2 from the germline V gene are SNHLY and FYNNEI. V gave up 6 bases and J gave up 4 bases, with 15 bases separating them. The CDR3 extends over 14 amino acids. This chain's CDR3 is CASRIRGSGETQYF. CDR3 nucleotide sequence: TGTGCCAGCAGGATCCGTGGGTCAGGAGAGACCCAGTACTTC.

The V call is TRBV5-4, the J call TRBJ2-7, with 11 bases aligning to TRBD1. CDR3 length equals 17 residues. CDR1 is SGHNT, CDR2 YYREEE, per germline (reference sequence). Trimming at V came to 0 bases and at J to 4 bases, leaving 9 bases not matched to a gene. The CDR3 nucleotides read TGTGCCAGCAGCTTGGCTTCCGGGACAGGGGGAAGATACGAGCAGTACTTC. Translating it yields CASSLASGTGGRYEQYF.

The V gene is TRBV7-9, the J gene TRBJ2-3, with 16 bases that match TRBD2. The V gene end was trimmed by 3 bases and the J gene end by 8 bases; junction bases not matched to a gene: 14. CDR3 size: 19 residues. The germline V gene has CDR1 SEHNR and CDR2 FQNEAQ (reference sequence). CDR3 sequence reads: CASSFGGSGTSGGAVTQYF. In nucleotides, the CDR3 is TGTGCCAGCAGCTTTGGAGGGTCTGGGACTAGCGGGGGGGCCGTTACGCAGTATTTT.

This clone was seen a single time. The chain's CDR3 is CASSQVSYSLGGRIEAFF. CDR3 nucleotide sequence: TGCGCCAGCAGCCAAGTTTCATATTCGTTGGGGGGGCGCATTGAAGCTTTCTTT. V gene TRBV4-1 combines with J gene TRBJ1-1; the D gene is possibly TRBD1 (6 bases). Germline-derived CDR1 and CDR2 are MGHRA and YSYEKL. V lost 1 base and J lost 7, with 25 bases in between. The CDR3 runs to 18 residues.

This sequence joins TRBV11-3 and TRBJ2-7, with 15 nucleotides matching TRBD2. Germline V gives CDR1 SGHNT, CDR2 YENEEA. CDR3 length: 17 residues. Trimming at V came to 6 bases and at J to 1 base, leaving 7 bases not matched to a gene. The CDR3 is CASRTKGLAGGSYEQYF. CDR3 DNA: TGTGCCAGCAGAACGAAGGGACTAGCGGGGGGATCCTACGAGCAGTACTTC.

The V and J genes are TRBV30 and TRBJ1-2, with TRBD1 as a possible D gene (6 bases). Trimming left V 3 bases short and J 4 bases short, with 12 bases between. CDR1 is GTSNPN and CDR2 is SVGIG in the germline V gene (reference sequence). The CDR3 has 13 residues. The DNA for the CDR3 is TGTGCCTGGAGCGGGGGCGGGGGCTATGGCTACACCTTC. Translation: CAWSGGGGYGYTF.

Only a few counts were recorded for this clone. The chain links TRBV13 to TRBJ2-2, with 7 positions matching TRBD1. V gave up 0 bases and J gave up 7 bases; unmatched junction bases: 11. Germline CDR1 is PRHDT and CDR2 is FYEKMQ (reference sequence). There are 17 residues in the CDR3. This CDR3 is CASSLGHRGPHGGELFF. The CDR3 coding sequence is TGTGCCAGCAGCTTAGGCCATAGGGGGCCCCACGGCGGGGAGCTGTTTTTT.